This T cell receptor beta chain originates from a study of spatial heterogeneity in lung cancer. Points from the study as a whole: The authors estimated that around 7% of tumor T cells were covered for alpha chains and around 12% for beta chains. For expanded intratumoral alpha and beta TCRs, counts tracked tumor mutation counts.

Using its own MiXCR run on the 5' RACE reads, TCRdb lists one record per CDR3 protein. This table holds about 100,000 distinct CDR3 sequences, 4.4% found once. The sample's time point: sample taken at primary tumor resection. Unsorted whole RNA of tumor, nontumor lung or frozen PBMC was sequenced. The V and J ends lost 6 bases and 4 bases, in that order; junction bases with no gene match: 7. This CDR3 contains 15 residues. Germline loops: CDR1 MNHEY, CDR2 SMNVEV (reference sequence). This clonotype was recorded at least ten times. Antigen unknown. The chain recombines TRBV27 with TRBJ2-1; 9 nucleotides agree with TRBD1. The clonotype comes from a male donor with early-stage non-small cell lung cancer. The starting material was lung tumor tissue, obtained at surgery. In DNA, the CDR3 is TGTGCCAGCAGAAGAAGTGGGACAGGGTACAATGAGCAGTTCTTC. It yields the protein CASRRSGTGYNEQFF.